The 32 T cell receptor beta chains below come from one sample, sequenced in a study of cytomegalovirus exposure and HLA in healthy donors. 13 Jbeta primers and 60 Vbeta primers were used for the PCR. Clones were read by immunoSEQ multiplex PCR, and TCRdb kept only the in-frame ones, dropping some. There are 120,000 to 150,000 clones in the sample; around three fifths occur only once, and roughly 3.1% lies in the top ten. Sequencing was performed on PBMCs. The source is a woman in her 30s in good health and CMV-seropositive.

This clone came up a few times. The chain recombines TRBV6-5 with TRBJ2-3, with TRBD1 matching over 9 bases. The V segment lost 6 bases and the J segment 4 bases; nucleotides outside the gene matches: 5. The V gene's germline CDR1 is MNHEY and CDR2 SVGAGI. The CDR3 sequence is 14 residues long. The CDR3 protein is CASRDRGGADTQYF. CDR3 in DNA: TGTGCCAGCAGGGACAGGGGTGGCGCAGATACGCAGTATTTT.

The V call is TRBV5-6, the J call TRBJ1-4; 7 bases are shared with TRBD1. This CDR3 spans 16 amino acids. With V trimmed by 4 bases and J by 5 bases, 11 bases remained unmatched. Germline V gene data show CDR1 as SGHDT and CDR2 as YYEEEE. CDR3: CASSVPQQGRNEKLFF. For the CDR3, the DNA is TGTGCCAGCAGCGTACCGCAACAGGGGAGAAATGAAAAACTGTTTTTT.

The chain is built from TRBV28 and TRBJ2-7; a weak D match, TRBD2 (5 bases). This CDR3 region has 12 residues. V lost 7 bases, J lost 4 bases, and 11 bases lay in between. The germline gives CDR1 MDHEN, CDR2 SYDVKM. CDR3 region: CASNTGSYEQYF. DNA of the CDR3: TGTGCCAGCAATACGGGGTCGTACGAGCAGTACTTC.

The genes are TRBV7-9 and TRBJ2-7; the D is unclear. V was clipped by 4 bases and J by 2 bases, with 12 bases between them. This CDR3 region has 14 residues. Germline CDR1 SEHNR, CDR2 FQNEAQ (reference sequence). CDR3 in amino acids: CASSSTGRPYEQYF. Written as DNA, the CDR3 is TGTGCCAGCAGCTCCACGGGTCGCCCCTACGAGCAGTACTTC.

V and J are TRBV6-1 and TRBJ1-5, with TRBD1 matching 9 bases. The CDR3 contains 13 residues. V gave up 6 bases and J gave up 7 bases; unmatched junction bases: 4. The germline V gene has CDR1 MNHNS and CDR2 SASEGT. The CDR3 DNA follows: TGTGCCAGCAGGGGGACAGGGCCCCAGCCCCAGCATTTT. Residues: CASRGTGPQPQHF.

In this sample, this clone turned up a few times. The chain is built from TRBV19 and TRBJ2-3; D is perhaps TRBD2 (6 bases). The germline V and J ends were trimmed by 1 base and 1 base, with 12 bases remaining between them. This CDR3 has 16 amino acids. The germline V gene has CDR1 LNHDA and CDR2 SQIVND (reference sequence). The DNA for the CDR3 is TGTGCCAGTAGTATAGCCCCAACGGGGGGCACAGATACGCAGTATTTT. It yields the protein CASSIAPTGGTDTQYF.

The chain recombines TRBV6-6 with TRBJ2-3; 9 nucleotides align to TRBD1. Germline trimming cut 5 bases from V and 2 bases from J; bases unmatched to any gene: 5. The CDR3 is 15 amino acids. CDR1 and CDR2 from the germline V gene are MNHNY and SVGAGI (reference sequence). The CDR3 reads CASSRNRGPTDTQYF. The CDR3 nucleotides read TGTGCCAGCAGTCGAAACAGGGGGCCCACAGATACGCAGTATTTT.

This clone was seen a few times. The gene calls are TRBV2 and TRBJ1-5, with a tentative D call TRBD1 (6 bases). This CDR3 contains 15 residues. The germline gives CDR1 SNHLY, CDR2 FYNNEI. V was shortened by 6 bases and J by 2 bases, with 14 bases between the two germline ends. The chain's CDR3 is CASSPGQLGNQPQHF. In DNA, the CDR3 is TGTGCCAGCAGCCCCGGACAGTTGGGCAATCAGCCCCAGCATTTT. The variable domain in full, completed from reference TRBV2 and TRBJ1-5, reads EPEVTQTPSHQVTQMGQEVILRCVPISNHLYFYWYRQILGQKVEFLVSFYNNEISEKSEIFDDQFSVERPDGSNFTLKIRSTKLEDSAMYFCASSPGQLGNQPQHFGDGTRLSIL.

The chain is built from TRBV14 and TRBJ2-2; no reliable D call. V lost 4 bases and J 0 bases, leaving 9 bases between the germline ends. CDR1 is SGHDN, CDR2 FVKESK, per germline. There are 15 residues in the CDR3. The CDR3 sequence is CASSRGTPNTGELFF. Written as DNA, the CDR3 is TGTGCCAGCAGCCGAGGCACACCGAACACCGGGGAGCTGTTTTTT.

The chain recombines TRBV7-6 with TRBJ2-5; D unresolved. Gene TRBJ2-7 matches the end of the DNA better, so the J call may be wrong. Germline CDR1 is SGHVS and CDR2 is FNYEAQ. The CDR3 totals 14 residues. The CDR3, as DNA: TGTGCCAGCAGCTCCGGCCCCAATAACTACGAGCAGTACTTC. This encodes CASSSGPNNYEQYF.

This sequence joins TRBV5-1 and TRBJ2-1; the match to TRBD2 covers 9 bases. There are 16 residues in the CDR3. The V segment lost 0 bases and the J segment 1 base; nucleotides outside the gene matches: 2. Germline V lookup: CDR1 SGHRS, CDR2 YFSETQ. This CDR3 is CASSLVLAGSYNEQFF. For the CDR3, the DNA is TGCGCCAGCAGCTTGGTCCTAGCGGGATCCTACAATGAGCAGTTCTTC.

The gene calls are TRBV13 and TRBJ1-1, with D possibly TRBD1 on 5 matching bases. V was cut by 5 bases and J by 1 base, with 17 bases left in between. CDR1 is PRHDT and CDR2 is FYEKMQ in the germline V gene (reference sequence). This CDR3 is built from 16 residues. The chain's CDR3 is CASSRMGGFRNTEAFF. The CDR3 bases are TGTGCCAGCAGCCGAATGGGGGGGTTCAGGAACACTGAAGCTTTCTTT.

This clone was found many times. The chain employs TRBV7-2 and TRBJ1-5; 8 bases match TRBD1. This CDR3 region has 15 residues. Per germline, CDR1 SGHTA and CDR2 FQGNSA. The V segment lost 2 bases and the J segment 7 bases; nucleotides outside the gene matches: 7. For the CDR3, the DNA is TGTGCCAGCAGCTTAAGACAGGGGCAAGGGCAGCCCCAGCATTTT. Translating gives CASSLRQGQGQPQHF. The full variable domain, in which reference TRBV7-2 and TRBJ1-5 provide the parts outside the CDR3, is GAGVSQSPSNKVTEKGKDVELRCDPISGHTALYWYRQSLGQGLEFLIYFQGNSAPDKSGLPSDRFSAERTGGSVSTLTIQRTQQEDSAVYLCASSLRQGQGQPQHFGDGTRLSIL.

Details on this clone: Germline and junction disagree at one end, which may indicate a read error. The sample has other DNA sequences that encode this CDR3 too. This sequence joins TRBV6-1 and TRBJ1-2; D is perhaps TRBD1 (6 bases). Germline lookup yields CDR1 MNHNS and CDR2 SASEGT. The CDR3 consists of 14 residues. For the CDR3, the DNA is TGTGCCAGTAGTGAAGCTGCCAGGGGTGGTGGCTACACCTTC. This gives the protein CASSEAARGGGYTF.

This clone was seen just once. The V call is TRBV6-5, the J call TRBJ2-7, with TRBD2 identical over 7 bases. The germline CDR1 and CDR2 sequences are MNHEY and SVGAGI. The trim removed 2 bases at V and 4 bases at J, leaving 11 bases unmatched. This CDR3 has 16 residues. The CDR3 sequence: CASSYLQTSYVYEQYF. As DNA, the CDR3 is TGTGCCAGCAGTTACCTACAGACTAGCTACGTATACGAGCAGTACTTC.

V is TRBV7-9 and J is TRBJ2-7; 7 positions match TRBD1. This CDR3 has 15 residues. CDR1 SEHNR and CDR2 FQNEAQ come from the germline V gene (reference sequence). Trimming at V came to 4 bases and at J to 1 base, leaving 7 bases not matched to a gene. DNA for the CDR3: TGTGCCAGCAGCTCTCTCGACAGGGATTCCTACGAGCAGTACTTC. Amino acid sequence: CASSSLDRDSYEQYF.

This clone was seen a few times. The chain carries TRBV10-1 and TRBJ1-1; D not certain. V was cut by 6 bases and J by 4 bases, with 18 bases left in between. This CDR3 has 15 amino acids. Germline lookup yields CDR1 WNHNN and CDR2 SYGVQD (reference sequence). The CDR3, as DNA: TGCGCCAGCAGGCCGTCCGGGTTAGGGAGCACTGAAGCTTTCTTT. Its protein product is CASRPSGLGSTEAFF.

The rearrangement joins TRBV27 to TRBJ2-5; 8 positions agree with TRBD1. Trimming at V came to 2 bases and at J to 4 bases, leaving 3 bases not matched to a gene. The CDR3 is 14 amino acids. Germline CDR1 MNHEY, CDR2 SMNVEV (reference sequence). The CDR3 loop is CASSLPGQAETQYF. CDR3 coding DNA: TGTGCCAGCAGTTTACCGGGACAGGCAGAGACCCAGTACTTC.

This rearrangement joins TRBV11-2 to TRBJ2-7, with 7 bases identical to TRBD1. V shed 5 bases and J 3 bases; nucleotides not matched to a gene: 10. This CDR3 is built from 15 residues. Germline CDR1 is SGHAT and CDR2 is FQNNGV. Here the CDR3 reads CASSHWQGDGYEQYF. The DNA for the CDR3 is TGTGCCAGCAGCCATTGGCAGGGGGACGGCTACGAGCAGTACTTC. The full variable domain, with the rest looked up from reference TRBV11-2 and TRBJ2-7, is EAGVAQSPRYKIIEKRQSVAFWCNPISGHATLYWYQQILGQGPKLLIQFQNNGVVDDSQLPKDRFSAERLKGVDSTLKIQPAKLEDSAVYLCASSHWQGDGYEQYFGPGTRLTVT.

The chain couples TRBV10-3 to TRBJ2-7; 9 bases agree with TRBD2. The CDR3 runs 15 residues. The germline gives CDR1 ENHRY, CDR2 SYGVKD. The V segment lost 0 bases and the J segment 5 bases; nucleotides outside the gene matches: 5. CDR3 region: CAISESSGGPHEQYF. The CDR3 nucleotides are TGTGCCATCAGTGAGTCTAGCGGGGGACCCCACGAGCAGTACTTC.

The CDR3 region is CASSPQGWGTETQYF. The CDR3 DNA reads as TGTGCCAGCAGCCCACAGGGTTGGGGAACAGAGACCCAGTACTTC. The rearrangement uses TRBV7-9 and TRBJ2-5, with D possibly matching TRBD1 (6 bases). Trimming took off 5 bases at V and 4 bases at J, with 17 bases between the two ends. The CDR3 contains 15 residues. CDR1 SEHNR and CDR2 FQNEAQ come from the germline V gene (reference sequence).

This chain links TRBV29-1 with TRBJ2-5, with D maybe TRBD2 (5 bases). Germline CDR1 and CDR2: SQVTM and ANQGSEA. The V end was cut by 2 bases, the J end by 4 bases, with 11 bases between. This CDR3 spans 13 amino acids. The CDR3 sequence: CSVEWLARETQYF. The CDR3 DNA reads as TGCAGCGTTGAATGGCTAGCTAGAGAGACCCAGTACTTC. Drawing the rest from reference TRBV29-1 and TRBJ2-5, the complete variable domain is SAVISQKPSRDICQRGTSLTIQCQVDSQVTMMFWYRQQPGQSLTLIATANQGSEATYESGFVIDKFPISRPNLTFSTLTVSNMSPEDSSIYLCSVEWLARETQYFGPGTRLLVL.

The chain uses TRBV7-2 and TRBJ2-1, with a weak D call TRBD2 (6 bases). The CDR3 is made up of 16 amino acids. Per germline, CDR1 SGHTA and CDR2 FQGNSA. The V and J ends lost 5 bases and 3 bases respectively, with 17 bases between them. The CDR3 protein is CASSPMGGAIYNEQFF. The CDR3 DNA reads TGTGCCAGCAGCCCGATGGGGGGAGCCATCTACAATGAGCAGTTCTTC.

The chain links TRBV9 to TRBJ1-1; D gene unclear. This CDR3 has 14 amino acids. Germline CDR1 and CDR2: SGDLS and YYNGEE. Trimming removed 2 bases from V and 5 bases from J, with 13 bases in between. The DNA for the CDR3 is TGTGCCAGCAGCGTTGGTACGGGAGGTACTGAAGCTTTCTTT. It encodes CASSVGTGGTEAFF.

The chain links TRBV13 to TRBJ2-5; 7 nucleotides match TRBD2. Germline CDR1 and CDR2: PRHDT and FYEKMQ (reference sequence). The V and J ends lost 8 bases and 1 base, in that order; junction bases with no gene match: 10. This CDR3 contains 15 residues. The CDR3 DNA sequence: TGTGCCAGCTCCTCCGGGACTACGGTCCAAGAGACCCAGTACTTC. It encodes CASSSGTTVQETQYF.

This clone was counted once. V gene TRBV28 combines with J gene TRBJ2-7, with D perhaps matching TRBD2 (6 bases). CDR3 size: 14 residues. V shed 8 bases and J shed 5 bases, with 19 bases lying between them. Germline values: CDR1 MDHEN, CDR2 SYDVKM. The CDR3 loop reads CASVPSGPGNEQYF. The CDR3 DNA sequence: TGTGCCAGCGTCCCGAGCGGGCCAGGGAACGAGCAGTACTTC. The full variable domain, in which reference TRBV28 and TRBJ2-7 provide the parts outside the CDR3, is DVKVTQSSRYLVKRTGEKVFLECVQDMDHENMFWYRQDPGLGLRLIYFSYDVKMKEKGDIPEGYSVSREKKERFSLILESASTNQTSMYLCASVPSGPGNEQYFGPGTRLTVT.

The chain links TRBV5-1 to TRBJ2-1, with D possibly matching TRBD1 (6 bases). V was cut by 2 bases and J by 4 bases, with 22 bases left in between. The CDR3 has 18 residues. Germline-derived CDR1 and CDR2 are SGHRS and YFSETQ. CDR3 sequence (DNA): TGCGCCAGCAGCTTTGGGGACACCGGGACATGGGGGTACAATGAGCAGTTCTTC. This sequence encodes CASSFGDTGTWGYNEQFF.

This sequence joins TRBV11-2 and TRBJ2-7; the D gene is possibly TRBD1 (5 bases). Germline lookup yields CDR1 SGHAT and CDR2 FQNNGV. The V and J ends lost 0 bases and 0 bases respectively, with 9 bases between them. CDR3 size: 15 residues. Here the CDR3 reads CASSLDSDSSYEQYF. The CDR3, as DNA: TGTGCCAGCAGCTTAGATAGTGACAGCTCCTACGAGCAGTACTTC. Using reference TRBV11-2 and TRBJ2-7 for the parts outside the CDR3, the full variable domain is EAGVAQSPRYKIIEKRQSVAFWCNPISGHATLYWYQQILGQGPKLLIQFQNNGVVDDSQLPKDRFSAERLKGVDSTLKIQPAKLEDSAVYLCASSLDSDSSYEQYFGPGTRLTVT.

The chain links TRBV28 to TRBJ2-3; no clear D. The germline V gene has CDR1 MDHEN and CDR2 SYDVKM. V lost 6 bases, J lost 12 bases, and 13 bases lay in between. CDR3 length: 11 residues. The CDR3 coding sequence is TGTGCCAGCAGGGCAGAAAGATTACAGTATTTT. The encoded protein is CASRAERLQYF.

The rearrangement links TRBV5-6 to TRBJ1-2; D may be TRBD1 (6 bases). Trimming cost V 3 bases and J 3 bases, with 15 bases left between them. The germline gives CDR1 SGHDT, CDR2 YYEEEE. There are 15 residues in the CDR3. The CDR3 spells CASSSITGMHYGYTF. Written as DNA, the CDR3 is TGTGCCAGCAGCTCGATTACAGGGATGCACTATGGCTACACCTTC.

The chain couples TRBV18 to TRBJ2-1, with 12 bases lining up with TRBD1. CDR3 length: 14 residues. Trimming cost V 9 bases and J 8 bases; bases outside gene matches: 8. CDR1 and CDR2 from the germline V gene are KGHSH and LQKENI. CDR3 DNA sequence: TGTGCCAGTGCTGCTGGGACAGGGGGCGATGAGCAGTTCTTC. This codes for CASAAGTGGDEQFF. Looking up the rest from reference TRBV18 and TRBJ2-1 gives the full variable domain: NAGVMQNPRHLVRRRGQEARLRCSPMKGHSHVYWYRQLPEEGLKFMVYLQKENIIDESGMPKERFSAEFPKEGPSILRIQQVVRGDSAAYFCASAAGTGGDEQFFGPGTRLTVL.

This rearrangement joins TRBV7-2 to TRBJ1-2; D unclear. There are 16 residues in the CDR3. Germline V gene lookup returns CDR1 SGHTA and CDR2 FQGNSA. Trimming shortened V by 5 bases and J by 1 base, and 17 bases separated the two germline ends. CDR3 protein: CASSRRSGVVNYGYTF. DNA of the CDR3: TGTGCCAGCAGCCGGCGTTCCGGGGTGGTTAACTATGGCTACACCTTC.